A selection of T cell receptor beta chains follows, all from one sample in a study of cytomegalovirus exposure and HLA in healthy donors. The assay was immunoSEQ multiplex PCR, and TCRdb's table has in-frame clones only and misses some. The repertoire holds some 140,000 clones, with 60% to 85% as singletons. Sequences were obtained from PBMCs. Source of these receptors: a woman aged 40 to 50 in good health and CMV-seronegative. Each CDR3 is given without its conserved first and last residue.

v_call cdr3_aa
TRBV9 ASSVGGTGELF
TRBV11-3 ASSSRQTNTEAF
TRBV6-5 ASSYAAENTGELF
TRBV19 ASRAVQGTEAF
TRBV11-3 ASSFTGDNYGYT
TRBV2 ASSSQGIGNQPQH
TRBV4-2 ASSQDESTQYMNTEAF
TRBV29-1 SVAGTSRDTQY
TRBV10-3 ATLLPTSEQY
TRBV7-9 ASNRQFQETQY
TRBV5-5 ASSPSGVTNEKLF
TRBV10-3 ATWGHSKQDTQY
TRBV19 ASSKPSGTSTDTQY
TRBV5-1 ASSLAGENTIY
TRBV5-4 ASSPKGGLPYEQY
TRBV28 ASFAGADSYNSPLH
TRBV5-5 ASSVGTAYGYT
TRBV5-1 ASSLEGQPYEQY
TRBV6-5 ASRRDRGYDHEQY
TRBV2 ASGLERDDGYT